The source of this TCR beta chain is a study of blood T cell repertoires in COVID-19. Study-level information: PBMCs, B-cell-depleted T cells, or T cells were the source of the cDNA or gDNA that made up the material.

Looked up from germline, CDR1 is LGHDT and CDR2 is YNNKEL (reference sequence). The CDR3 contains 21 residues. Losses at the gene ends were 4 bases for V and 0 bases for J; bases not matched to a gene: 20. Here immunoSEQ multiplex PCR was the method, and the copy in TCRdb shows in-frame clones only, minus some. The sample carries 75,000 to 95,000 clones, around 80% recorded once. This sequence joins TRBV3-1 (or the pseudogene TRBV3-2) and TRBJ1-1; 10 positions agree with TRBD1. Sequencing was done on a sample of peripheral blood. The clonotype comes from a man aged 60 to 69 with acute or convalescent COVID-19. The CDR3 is CASSPTQNRDRGPTMNTEAFF. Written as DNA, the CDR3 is TGTGCCAGCAGCCCGACGCAAAACCGGGACAGGGGCCCAACCATGAACACTGAAGCTTTCTTT.